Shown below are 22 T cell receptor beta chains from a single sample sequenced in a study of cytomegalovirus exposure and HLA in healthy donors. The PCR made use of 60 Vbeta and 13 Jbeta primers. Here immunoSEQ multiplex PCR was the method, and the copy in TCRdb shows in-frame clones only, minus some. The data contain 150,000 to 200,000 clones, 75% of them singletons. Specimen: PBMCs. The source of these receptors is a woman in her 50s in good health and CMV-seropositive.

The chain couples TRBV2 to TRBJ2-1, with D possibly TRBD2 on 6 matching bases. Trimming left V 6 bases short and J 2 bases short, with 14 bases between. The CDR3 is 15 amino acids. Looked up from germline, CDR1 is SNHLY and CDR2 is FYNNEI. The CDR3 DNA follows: TGTGCCAGCAGCCCCCGCGGGGCAGCCTACAATGAGCAGTTCTTC. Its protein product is CASSPRGAAYNEQFF.

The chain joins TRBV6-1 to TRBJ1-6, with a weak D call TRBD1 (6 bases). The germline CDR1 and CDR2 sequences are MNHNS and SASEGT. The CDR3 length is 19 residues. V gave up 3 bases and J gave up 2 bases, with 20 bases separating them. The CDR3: CASSEWGHVAGAYNSPLHF. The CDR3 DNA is TGTGCCAGCAGTGAGTGGGGCCACGTGGCAGGGGCCTATAATTCACCCCTCCACTTT.

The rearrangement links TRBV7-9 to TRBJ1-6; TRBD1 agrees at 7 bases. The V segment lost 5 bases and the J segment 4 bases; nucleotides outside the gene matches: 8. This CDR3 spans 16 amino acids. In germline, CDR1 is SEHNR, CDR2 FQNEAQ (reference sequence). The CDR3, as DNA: TGTGCCAGCAGCCTCCAGACAGGGTCTTATAATTCACCCCTCCACTTT. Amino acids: CASSLQTGSYNSPLHF.

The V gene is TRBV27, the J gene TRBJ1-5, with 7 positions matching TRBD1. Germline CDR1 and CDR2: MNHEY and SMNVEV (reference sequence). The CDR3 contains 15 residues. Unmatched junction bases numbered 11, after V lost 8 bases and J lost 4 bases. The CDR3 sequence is CASGRTGAENQPQHF. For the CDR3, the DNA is TGTGCCAGCGGTAGGACAGGAGCCGAAAATCAGCCCCAGCATTTT.

The CDR3 nucleotides are TGTGCCAGTACCCCGGACAGGGGTTCGATAGTTTATGGCTACACCTTC. Protein: CASTPDRGSIVYGYTF. The V gene is TRBV19, the J gene TRBJ1-2; TRBD1 matches at 9 bases. The CDR3 contains 16 residues. The germline V gene has CDR1 LNHDA and CDR2 SQIVND (reference sequence). Trimming at V came to 7 bases and at J to 5 bases, leaving 14 bases not matched to a gene.

The CDR3 reads CASSEFGQGSYGYTF. CDR3 nucleotide sequence: TGTGCCAGCAGTGAATTCGGGCAGGGCTCCTATGGCTACACCTTC. The chain uses TRBV6-1 and TRBJ1-2, with D possibly TRBD1 on 5 matching bases. Trimming shortened V by 2 bases and J by 4 bases, and 14 bases separated the two germline ends. This CDR3 has 15 amino acids. The germline V gene has CDR1 MNHNS and CDR2 SASEGT.

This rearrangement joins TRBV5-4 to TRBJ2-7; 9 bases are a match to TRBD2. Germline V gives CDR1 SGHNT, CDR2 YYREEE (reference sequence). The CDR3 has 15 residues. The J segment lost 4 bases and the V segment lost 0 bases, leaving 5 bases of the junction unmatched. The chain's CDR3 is CASSLVGSGGYEQYF. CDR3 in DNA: TGTGCCAGCAGCTTGGTGGGTAGCGGGGGTTACGAGCAGTACTTC.

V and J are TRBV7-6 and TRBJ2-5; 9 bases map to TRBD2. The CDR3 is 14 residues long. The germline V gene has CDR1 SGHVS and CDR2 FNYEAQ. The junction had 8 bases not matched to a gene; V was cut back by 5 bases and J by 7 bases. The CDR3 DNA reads TGTGCCAGCAGCGGCCGGACTAGCGAGGGGACCCAGTACTTC. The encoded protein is CASSGRTSEGTQYF.

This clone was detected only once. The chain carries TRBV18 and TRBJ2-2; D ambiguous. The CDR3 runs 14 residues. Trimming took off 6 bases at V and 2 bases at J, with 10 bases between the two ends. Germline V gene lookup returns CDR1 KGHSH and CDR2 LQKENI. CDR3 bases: TGTGCCAGCTCCCAGGCTGGAAACACCGGGGAGCTGTTTTTT. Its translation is CASSQAGNTGELFF.

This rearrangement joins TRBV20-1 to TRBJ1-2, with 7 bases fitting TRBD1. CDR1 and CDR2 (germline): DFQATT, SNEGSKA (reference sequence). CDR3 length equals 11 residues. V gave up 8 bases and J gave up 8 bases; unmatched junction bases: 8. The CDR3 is CSTTGVNGYTF. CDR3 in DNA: TGCAGTACAACAGGGGTAAACGGCTACACCTTC.

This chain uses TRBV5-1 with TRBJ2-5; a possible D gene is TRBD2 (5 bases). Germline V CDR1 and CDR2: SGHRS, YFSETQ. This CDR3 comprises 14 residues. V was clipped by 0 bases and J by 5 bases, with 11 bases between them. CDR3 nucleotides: TGCGCCAGCAGCTTGGAAGGGAGTGGGGAGACCCAGTACTTC. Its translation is CASSLEGSGETQYF.

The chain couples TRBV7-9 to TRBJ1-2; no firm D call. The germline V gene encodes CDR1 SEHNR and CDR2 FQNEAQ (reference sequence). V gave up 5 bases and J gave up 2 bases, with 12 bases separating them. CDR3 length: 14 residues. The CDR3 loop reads CASSDRRENYGYTF. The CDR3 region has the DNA TGTGCCAGCAGCGATCGAAGGGAGAACTATGGCTACACCTTC.

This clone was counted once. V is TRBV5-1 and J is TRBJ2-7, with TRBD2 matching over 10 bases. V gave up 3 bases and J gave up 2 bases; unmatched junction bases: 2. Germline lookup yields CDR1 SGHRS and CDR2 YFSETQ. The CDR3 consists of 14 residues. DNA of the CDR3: TGCGCCAGCAGCTCTACTAGCGGGGCCTACGAGCAGTACTTC. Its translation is CASSSTSGAYEQYF.

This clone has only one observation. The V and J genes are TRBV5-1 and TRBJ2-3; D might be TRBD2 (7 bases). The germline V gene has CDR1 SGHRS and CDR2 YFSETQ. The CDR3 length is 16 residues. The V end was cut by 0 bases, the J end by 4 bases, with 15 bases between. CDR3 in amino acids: CASSLVGGLSSDTQYF. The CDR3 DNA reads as TGCGCCAGCAGCTTGGTAGGGGGACTATCTTCAGATACGCAGTATTTT.

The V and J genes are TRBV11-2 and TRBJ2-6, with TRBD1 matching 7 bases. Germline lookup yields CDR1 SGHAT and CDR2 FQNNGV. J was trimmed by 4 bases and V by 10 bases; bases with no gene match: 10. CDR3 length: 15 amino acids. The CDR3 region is CATRQGRSGANVLTF. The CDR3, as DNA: TGTGCCACTCGACAGGGAAGGTCAGGGGCCAACGTCCTGACTTTC.

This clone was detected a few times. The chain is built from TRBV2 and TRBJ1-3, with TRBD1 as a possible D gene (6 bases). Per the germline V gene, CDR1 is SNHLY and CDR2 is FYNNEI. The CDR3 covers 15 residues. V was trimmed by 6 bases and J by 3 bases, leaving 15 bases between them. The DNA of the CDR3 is TGTGCCAGCAGAACCGGAACAGGGTTTGGAAACACCATATATTTT. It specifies CASRTGTGFGNTIYF.

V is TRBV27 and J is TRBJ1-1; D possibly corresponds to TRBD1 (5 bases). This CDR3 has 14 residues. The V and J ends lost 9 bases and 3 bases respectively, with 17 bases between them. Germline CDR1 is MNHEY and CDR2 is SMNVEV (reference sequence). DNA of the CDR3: TGTGCCAGGCGGCAGGGCGTGAAGCACACTGAAGCTTTCTTT. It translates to CARRQGVKHTEAFF.

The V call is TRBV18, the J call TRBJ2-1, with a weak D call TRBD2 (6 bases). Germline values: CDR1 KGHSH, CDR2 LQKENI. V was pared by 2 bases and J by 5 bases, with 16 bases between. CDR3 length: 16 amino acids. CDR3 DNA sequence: TGTGCCAGCTCACCAACGGGCTGGGGCGGGGACAATGAGCAGTTCTTC. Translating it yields CASSPTGWGGDNEQFF.

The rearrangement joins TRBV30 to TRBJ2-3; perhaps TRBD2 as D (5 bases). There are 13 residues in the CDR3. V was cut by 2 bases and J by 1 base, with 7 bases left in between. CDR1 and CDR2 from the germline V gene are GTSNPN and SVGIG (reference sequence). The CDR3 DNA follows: TGTGCCTGGAGTAACGGGGGCACAGATACGCAGTATTTT. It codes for CAWSNGGTDTQYF.

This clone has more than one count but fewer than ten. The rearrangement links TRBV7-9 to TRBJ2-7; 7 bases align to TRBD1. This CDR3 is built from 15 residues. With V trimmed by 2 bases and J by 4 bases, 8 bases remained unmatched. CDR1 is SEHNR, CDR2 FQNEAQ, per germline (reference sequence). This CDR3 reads CASSLIEGGGYEQYF. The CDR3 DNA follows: TGTGCCAGCAGCTTAATAGAAGGGGGCGGTTACGAGCAGTACTTC.

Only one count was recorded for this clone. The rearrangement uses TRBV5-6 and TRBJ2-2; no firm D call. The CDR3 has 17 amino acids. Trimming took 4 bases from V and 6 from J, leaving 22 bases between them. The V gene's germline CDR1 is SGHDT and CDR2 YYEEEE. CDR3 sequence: CASSGNIVGPQAGELFF. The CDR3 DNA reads TGTGCCAGCAGCGGTAATATAGTGGGTCCGCAGGCCGGGGAGCTGTTTTTT.

CDR3 sequence (DNA): TGTGCCAGCAGCGCCGCGGCATCATTTAGCGGCGGGCATCCCCGCTCCTACAATGAGCAGTTCTTC. Its translation: CASSAAASFSGGHPRSYNEQFF. This chain links TRBV7-6 with TRBJ2-1; TRBD2 might be the D (6 bases). Trimming shortened V by 5 bases and J by 0 bases, and 32 bases separated the two germline ends. The length of the CDR3 is 22 residues. In germline, CDR1 is SGHVS, CDR2 FNYEAQ.